The clone carrying this T cell receptor (beta chain) showed up just a few times. Its target is unknown. Germline V gene sequence: CDR1 MNHEY, CDR2 SVGAGI. This CDR3 has 15 residues. The trim removed 0 bases at V and 13 bases at J, leaving 6 bases unmatched. The data derive from a study of post-analysis software for immune sequencing data. Turning to the study itself: Several disease courses (relapsing-remitting, secondary progressive and progressive-relapsing) of multiple sclerosis were included.

The TCR beta cDNA libraries contained unique molecular identifiers. TCRdb called the PCR reads again in MiXCR, with one record for every CDR3 protein. The sample has more than 450,000 distinct CDR3 sequences; around 36% are singletons. Broader study findings: Comparison with controls showed significantly lower normalized Chao1 diversity in multiple sclerosis patients. F-measure co-clustering was strong for batch-matched samples. A few TRBV segments (TRBV5-6, TRBV5-1 and TRBV20-1 among them) occurred more frequently in patients than in controls.

The chain couples TRBV6-5 to TRBJ1-6; TRBD1 aligns across 10 bases. Sequencing was performed on blood. This receptor was obtained from a girl aged 2 to 17 with multiple sclerosis. The CDR3 reads CASSYSTGTGDPLHF. CDR3 nucleotides: TGTGCCAGCAGTTACTCGACTGGGACAGGGGATCCCCTCCACTTT.